A selection of T cell receptor beta chains follows, all from one sample in a study of T-cell reconstitution after alpha-beta-depleted transplantation in children. TCRdb processed the PCR reads anew with MiXCR; each CDR3 protein has one entry. The sample lists about 610,000 distinct CDR3 sequences; 8% to 11% were seen once. The starting material was PBMCs from the stem cell graft donor, obtained from the stem cell graft. The receptors stem from a human donor who donated a stem cell graft to a child with acute myeloid leukemia. Each CDR3 is given with its conserved first and last residue. A D gene is named only where the DNA matches it firmly. Some rows have no size entry. The others give once, few or many, or a class for an expanded clone.

v_call: TRBV3-1
d_call: -
clone_size: -
j_call: TRBJ2-3
cdr3_nt: TGTGCCAGCAGCCAAGGGGGGGTGCCCGGCACAGATACGCAGTATTTT
cdr3_aa: CASSQGGVPGTDTQYF

v_call: TRBV27
d_call: -
clone_size: -
j_call: TRBJ1-1
cdr3_nt: TGTGCCAGCAGTTTTATAAGAGTGGGTATAGGGGACACTGAAGCTTTCTTT
cdr3_aa: CASSFIRVGIGDTEAFF

v_call: TRBV15
d_call: -
clone_size: -
j_call: TRBJ2-7
cdr3_nt: TGTGCCACCAGCAATGGAGGAGCCTCCTACGAGCAGTACTTC
cdr3_aa: CATSNGGASYEQYF

v_call: TRBV15
d_call: TRBD2
clone_size: few
j_call: TRBJ2-7
cdr3_nt: TGTGCCACCAGCAGAATAGCGGGAGGCTACGCCGAGCAGTACTTC
cdr3_aa: CATSRIAGGYAEQYF

v_call: TRBV29-1
d_call: -
clone_size: -
j_call: TRBJ1-2
cdr3_nt: TGCAGCGTTGACGACAGGTTGGATGGCTACACCTTC
cdr3_aa: CSVDDRLDGYTF

v_call: TRBV7-3
d_call: -
clone_size: few
j_call: TRBJ2-7
cdr3_nt: TGTGCCAGCAGCCTCGATTCTAGCACCCACGAGCAGTACTTC
cdr3_aa: CASSLDSSTHEQYF

v_call: TRBV20-1
d_call: -
clone_size: many
j_call: TRBJ2-3
cdr3_nt: TGCAGCGCGCGCGGAAGCACAGATACGCAGTATTTT
cdr3_aa: CSARGSTDTQYF

v_call: TRBV28
d_call: -
clone_size: few
j_call: TRBJ1-2
cdr3_nt: TGTGCCAGCAGTTTTGGGGGGGAAGTCTGGGATGGCTACACCTTC
cdr3_aa: CASSFGGEVWDGYTF

v_call: TRBV24-1
d_call: -
clone_size: -
j_call: TRBJ2-3
cdr3_nt: TGTGCCACCAGTGGGTCGGGGAGATGGAGCACAGATACGCAGTATTTT
cdr3_aa: CATSGSGRWSTDTQYF

v_call: TRBV28
d_call: -
clone_size: many
j_call: TRBJ2-2
cdr3_nt: TGTGCCAGCAGCTTACGTCTGCGGAGGGAGCTGTTTTTT
cdr3_aa: CASSLRLRRELFF

v_call: TRBV29-1
d_call: TRBD1
clone_size: once
j_call: TRBJ1-4
cdr3_nt: TGCAGCGTTGAAGCCGGGGACAGGGAGGGTGTAAAACTGTTTTTT
cdr3_aa: CSVEAGDREGVKLFF

v_call: TRBV20-1
d_call: -
clone_size: few
j_call: TRBJ2-3
cdr3_nt: TGCAGTGCCCCACCCGGGGGTCGCACAGATACGCAGTATTTT
cdr3_aa: CSAPPGGRTDTQYF

v_call: TRBV5-1
d_call: TRBD2
clone_size: -
j_call: TRBJ2-4
cdr3_nt: TGCGCCAGCAGCAGGACTAGCGGGATTACCAACATTCAGTACTTC
cdr3_aa: CASSRTSGITNIQYF

v_call: TRBV29-1
d_call: -
clone_size: many
j_call: TRBJ2-3
cdr3_nt: TGCAGCGTTGAAGACCCGCCGCGCAGTGATACGCAGTATTTT
cdr3_aa: CSVEDPPRSDTQYF

v_call: TRBV6-1
d_call: -
clone_size: -
j_call: TRBJ2-1
cdr3_nt: TGTGCCAGCAGTGAAGGGACTTCCTACAATGAGCAGTTCTTC
cdr3_aa: CASSEGTSYNEQFF

v_call: TRBV27
d_call: -
clone_size: many
j_call: TRBJ1-1
cdr3_nt: TGTGCCAGCAGTTTCCGGGACGGCCTATACCGGGCTTTT
cdr3_aa: CASSFRDGLYRAF

v_call: TRBV6-2/TRBV6-3
d_call: -
clone_size: few
j_call: TRBJ2-1
cdr3_nt: TGTGCCAGCCGGGCGGCGGGGCGGGTCTCCTACAATGAGCAGTTCTTC
cdr3_aa: CASRAAGRVSYNEQFF

v_call: TRBV20-1
d_call: TRBD2
clone_size: many
j_call: TRBJ2-7
cdr3_nt: TGCAGTGCTAGAGATGAAACTAGCGGGAGCTACGAGCAGTACTTC
cdr3_aa: CSARDETSGSYEQYF

v_call: TRBV29-1
d_call: TRBD1
clone_size: -
j_call: TRBJ1-1
cdr3_nt: TGCAGCGTCGGACAGGGGCCCGTGAACACTGAAGCTTTCTTT
cdr3_aa: CSVGQGPVNTEAFF

v_call: TRBV7-7
d_call: TRBD2
clone_size: -
j_call: TRBJ2-5
cdr3_nt: TGTGCTAGCAGCGAGGGAGGGCCAGGGGAGACCCAGTACTTC
cdr3_aa: CASSEGGPGETQYF

v_call: TRBV4-3
d_call: -
clone_size: few
j_call: TRBJ2-7
cdr3_nt: TGCGCCAGCAGCCAAGAAGGGGGAGTCAGGGAGGAGCAGTACTTC
cdr3_aa: CASSQEGGVREEQYF

v_call: TRBV29-1
d_call: -
clone_size: -
j_call: TRBJ2-1
cdr3_nt: TGCAGCGTTGAGGCGGGACCCAAACAGACCTACAATGAGCAGTTCTTC
cdr3_aa: CSVEAGPKQTYNEQFF

v_call: TRBV20-1
d_call: TRBD1
clone_size: few
j_call: TRBJ2-1
cdr3_nt: TGCAGTACGTTCAACCGGGACAGGGGCCAGGGGGAGCAGTTCTTC
cdr3_aa: CSTFNRDRGQGEQFF

v_call: TRBV11-1
d_call: TRBD1
clone_size: once
j_call: TRBJ1-1
cdr3_nt: TGTGCCAGCAGCCTCGTAGTGTTACTTGGGACAGGGGCGAACACTGAAGCTTTCTTT
cdr3_aa: CASSLVVLLGTGANTEAFF

v_call: TRBV12-3/TRBV12-4
d_call: TRBD1
clone_size: many
j_call: TRBJ2-7
cdr3_nt: TGTGCCAGCAGTAGGACAGGGGGAGCTTACGAGCAGTACTTC
cdr3_aa: CASSRTGGAYEQYF

v_call: TRBV4-3
d_call: TRBD1
clone_size: many
j_call: TRBJ2-5
cdr3_nt: TGCGCCAGCAGCCAAGATCGGACGACAGGGTTCCCAGAGACCCAGTACTTC
cdr3_aa: CASSQDRTTGFPETQYF

v_call: TRBV5-1
d_call: TRBD2
clone_size: many
j_call: TRBJ2-1
cdr3_nt: TGCGCCAGCAGCTTGGAGGGAACTAGCGGGACATTCTACAATGAGCAGTTCTTC
cdr3_aa: CASSLEGTSGTFYNEQFF

v_call: TRBV6-2/TRBV6-3
d_call: -
clone_size: -
j_call: TRBJ1-1
cdr3_nt: TGTGCCAGCAGTTTACCGGACCGACTCTTGAACACTGAAGCTTTCTTT
cdr3_aa: CASSLPDRLLNTEAFF

v_call: TRBV20-1
d_call: -
clone_size: many
j_call: TRBJ1-5
cdr3_nt: TGCAGTGCTCCTCCTACAGGGCAGCCCCAGCATTTT
cdr3_aa: CSAPPTGQPQHF

v_call: TRBV24-1
d_call: TRBD1
clone_size: few
j_call: TRBJ2-5
cdr3_nt: TGTGCCACCAGTGACCTGACAGGGGCGAGGGAGACCCAGTACTTC
cdr3_aa: CATSDLTGARETQYF

v_call: TRBV7-2
d_call: TRBD1
clone_size: -
j_call: TRBJ2-3
cdr3_nt: TGTGCCAGCAGGATCGGACAGGGGAGAGCAGATACGCAGTATTTT
cdr3_aa: CASRIGQGRADTQYF

v_call: TRBV24-1
d_call: TRBD2
clone_size: -
j_call: TRBJ2-1
cdr3_nt: TGTGCCACCAGTGATCCGGGACTAGCGGGAGGTGAGCAGTTCTTC
cdr3_aa: CATSDPGLAGGEQFF

v_call: TRBV28
d_call: TRBD1
clone_size: -
j_call: TRBJ2-1
cdr3_nt: TGTGCCAGCAGTTTCCTAGGACAGGTGATTCGGGAGCAGTTCTTC
cdr3_aa: CASSFLGQVIREQFF

v_call: TRBV6-5
d_call: -
clone_size: -
j_call: TRBJ2-7
cdr3_nt: TGTGCCAGCAGTTACCCGGGAGTGGGCGACGAGCAGTACTTC
cdr3_aa: CASSYPGVGDEQYF

v_call: TRBV7-2
d_call: TRBD2
clone_size: -
j_call: TRBJ2-1
cdr3_nt: TGTGCCAGCAGCTTATGGGGTAGCGGGAGTTCCTACAATGAGCAGTTCTTC
cdr3_aa: CASSLWGSGSSYNEQFF

v_call: TRBV7-3
d_call: TRBD1
clone_size: -
j_call: TRBJ2-1
cdr3_nt: TGTGCCAGCAGCTTGGGTTACCGGGACAGAGACAATGAGCAGTTCTTC
cdr3_aa: CASSLGYRDRDNEQFF

v_call: TRBV12-3/TRBV12-4
d_call: -
clone_size: many
j_call: TRBJ1-1
cdr3_nt: TGTGCCAGCAGTTTGCAGGGGTCGAACACTGAAGCTTTCTTT
cdr3_aa: CASSLQGSNTEAFF

v_call: TRBV5-1
d_call: -
clone_size: few
j_call: TRBJ1-1
cdr3_nt: TGCGCCAGCAGCTTGGGACAGGACGAAGCTTTCTTT
cdr3_aa: CASSLGQDEAFF

v_call: TRBV5-1
d_call: -
clone_size: -
j_call: TRBJ2-3
cdr3_nt: TGCGCCAGCAGCTTGGACGACTCTAGGGACACAGATACGCAGTATTTT
cdr3_aa: CASSLDDSRDTDTQYF